The TCR beta chain described here comes from a study of T cells in Graves' hyperthyroidism and ophthalmopathy. Study background: Before treatment of any kind, peripheral blood was taken at initial diagnosis. Study observations and caveats: The model forecast ophthalmopathy, anticipating it by a median about 7 months before onset.

Clinical symptoms, serum thyroxine and TRAb, thyroid ultrasound and orbital computed tomography together formed the diagnostic basis. Amplification targeted TCR beta CDR3 regions from RNA transcripts. When the TCR CDR3 underwent first-round RT-PCR, the HTBI primer set was used. Each CDR3 protein gets one entry after TCRdb re-called the multiplex PCR reads with MiXCR. The sample comprises about 680,000 distinct CDR3 sequences, roughly a third of which are singletons, and approximately 31% rests with the top ten. V was pared by 5 bases and J by 0 bases, with 7 bases of the junction left unmatched. Germline V gene sequence: CDR1 MNHEY, CDR2 SMNVEV (reference sequence). The CDR3 sequence is 17 residues long. This clonotype was counted a few times. The antigen is unknown.

This TCR was sampled from a woman aged 35 to 49 with Graves' hyperthyroidism. The sample comprised blood. This chain uses TRBV27 with TRBJ2-6; 7 bases line up with TRBD1. CDR3: CASSRTGQYSGANVLTF. For the CDR3, the DNA is TGTGCCAGCAGTAGGACGGGACAGTACTCTGGGGCCAACGTCCTGACTTTC.